Shown below are 19 T cell receptor beta chains from a single sample sequenced in a study of cytomegalovirus exposure and HLA in healthy donors (TCRdb year 2017). The library relied on the immunoSEQ multiplex PCR assay. For the multiplex PCR, a mixture combining 60 forward primers for TCR Vbeta segments and 13 reverse primers for TCR Jbeta segments was used. In its TCRdb copy, this immuneACCESS table keeps in-frame sequences only and misses some clones. Where compared with another copy, unresolved V genes explain less than half of these, and the others have no known cause. The sample records approximately 100,000 clones, 85% of which are singletons. The ten biggest clones cover 6% to 7.5% of the sample. Specimen: PBMCs. The receptors were gathered from a man between 35 and 55 years old in good health and CMV-seropositive.

With respect to this clone: At one end the junction does not follow the germline gene, possibly because of a read error. V is TRBV7-7 and J is TRBJ2-3, with 12 bases aligning to TRBD2. CDR1 and CDR2 from the germline V gene are SSHAT and FNYEAQ (reference sequence). The CDR3 consists of 16 residues. The CDR3 sequence is CASSSLAGGSTDTQYF. The CDR3 coding sequence is TGTGCTAGCAGCTCACTAGCGGGGGGTAGCACAGATACGCAGTATTTT. The full variable domain, in which reference TRBV7-7 and TRBJ2-3 provide the parts outside the CDR3, is GAGVSQSPRYKVTKRGQDVTLRCDPISSHATLYWYQQALGQGPEFLTYFNYEAQPDKSGLPSDRFSAERPEGSISTLTIQRTEQRDSAMYRCASSSLAGGSTDTQYFGPGTRLTVL.

V gene TRBV11-3 combines with J gene TRBJ1-1; a possible D gene is TRBD1 (6 bases). V dropped 5 bases and J dropped 0 bases, with 10 bases sitting between them. The germline CDR1 and CDR2 sequences are SGHNT and YENEEA. The CDR3 is 14 residues long. The CDR3, as DNA: TGTGCCAGCAGCGGACAGCCTATGAACACTGAAGCTTTCTTT. This encodes CASSGQPMNTEAFF.

The chain has TRBV6-5 and TRBJ2-7; D may be TRBD2 (6 bases). Trimming stripped 5 bases from V and 4 bases from J, with 18 bases between. CDR3 length: 15 residues. Per the germline V gene, CDR1 is MNHEY and CDR2 is SVGAGI. The CDR3 loop is CASSPSTIGGYEQYF. The CDR3 nucleotides read TGTGCCAGCAGTCCATCCACGATAGGAGGGTACGAGCAGTACTTC.

The chain joins TRBV28 to TRBJ2-7, with 10 nucleotides matching TRBD2. This CDR3 has 14 amino acids. CDR1 MDHEN and CDR2 SYDVKM come from the germline V gene. J lost 6 bases, V lost 5 bases, and 7 bases had no gene match. The CDR3 bases are TGTGCCAGCAGTAATAGCCTAGCGGGAGCCGAGCAGTACTTC. As protein: CASSNSLAGAEQYF.

The chain is built from TRBV6-6 and TRBJ1-1; D unresolved. Trimming shortened V by 2 bases and J by 1 base, and 11 bases separated the two germline ends. From germline, CDR1 is MNHNY and CDR2 SVGAGI (reference sequence). The CDR3 is 15 amino acids. The CDR3 bases are TGTGCCAGCAGTTACGGGTTGACTGAGAACACTGAAGCTTTCTTT. Translating it yields CASSYGLTENTEAFF.

The chain joins TRBV2 to TRBJ2-7; a weak D match, TRBD1 (6 bases). The V end lost 4 bases, the J end lost 6 bases, and 13 bases lay between the germline ends. Germline V lookup: CDR1 SNHLY, CDR2 FYNNEI. CDR3 size: 13 residues. CDR3 sequence: CASSVRGSGEQYF. The CDR3 bases are TGTGCCAGCAGTGTTAGGGGGTCCGGCGAGCAGTACTTC.

The chain is built from TRBV28 and TRBJ2-7, with TRBD1 matching over 10 bases. CDR3 length: 12 residues. Germline loops: CDR1 MDHEN, CDR2 SYDVKM. J lost 11 bases, V lost 6 bases, and 7 bases had no gene match. CDR3 sequence: CASSPGQGREYF. The CDR3 nucleotides read TGTGCCAGCAGCCCGGGACAGGGGAGAGAGTACTTC.

This chain joins TRBV10-1 and TRBJ2-7; TRBD2 matches at 8 bases. The V segment lost 2 bases and the J segment 9 bases; nucleotides outside the gene matches: 6. The length of the CDR3 is 13 residues. Germline loops: CDR1 WNHNN, CDR2 SYGVQD (reference sequence). The CDR3, as DNA: TGCGCCAGCAGTGAGGGACTAGCCTCTCGGCAGTACTTC. It is translated as CASSEGLASRQYF.

This rearrangement joins TRBV27 to TRBJ2-5; 8 nucleotides match TRBD2. The germline CDR1 and CDR2 sequences are MNHEY and SMNVEV (reference sequence). J was trimmed by 4 bases and V by 6 bases; bases with no gene match: 10. CDR3 length equals 15 residues. The CDR3, as DNA: TGTGCCAGCAGCCCCCCGGGGGGGATAAGAGAGACCCAGTACTTC. Its translation is CASSPPGGIRETQYF.

V usage is TRBV7-2 and J usage is TRBJ2-7; the match to TRBD2 covers 13 bases. Germline CDR1 is SGHTA and CDR2 is FQGNSA. This CDR3 is 17 amino acids long. V gave up 4 bases and J gave up 6 bases; unmatched junction bases: 12. CDR3 loop: CASSSPATSGRRGEQYF. CDR3 DNA: TGTGCCAGCAGCTCCCCGGCGACTAGCGGGAGGCGGGGCGAGCAGTACTTC.

The rearrangement joins TRBV18 to TRBJ2-1, with 9 positions matching TRBD2. CDR3 size: 14 residues. Germline lookup yields CDR1 KGHSH and CDR2 LQKENI. V lost 2 bases and J lost 6; bases outside the gene matches: 2. The CDR3 region has the DNA TGTGCCAGCTCACCAGTAGCGGGAGTCAATGAGCAGTTCTTC. Its translation: CASSPVAGVNEQFF.

This clone was observed once. The rearrangement joins TRBV19 to TRBJ1-1, with D unclear. Trimming pared 2 bases from V and 6 bases from J, leaving 10 bases between. Per the germline V gene, CDR1 is LNHDA and CDR2 is SQIVND (reference sequence). There are 13 residues in the CDR3. This CDR3 reads CASSIRAGSEAFF. CDR3 nucleotide sequence: TGTGCCAGTAGTATAAGGGCGGGGTCTGAAGCTTTCTTT.

This clone is a singleton in its sample. The V and J genes are TRBV6-5 and TRBJ1-1; D is ambiguous. The CDR3 spans 13 residues. Germline V gene lookup returns CDR1 MNHEY and CDR2 SVGAGI. Trimming removed 6 bases from V and 5 bases from J, with 13 bases in between. The CDR3 is CASSSKHWTEAFF. DNA of the CDR3: TGTGCCAGCAGCTCCAAGCATTGGACTGAAGCTTTCTTT.

This clone was observed once. J is TRBJ2-7 and V is TRBV7-2; no clear D gene. Trimming left V 2 bases short and J 2 bases short, with 10 bases between. Germline CDR1 reads SGHTA; CDR2 reads FQGNSA. The CDR3 contains 14 residues. CDR3 DNA sequence: TGTGCCAGCAGCTTATCTAGGAAGACCTACGAGCAGTACTTC. Its translation: CASSLSRKTYEQYF.

The chain uses TRBV28 and TRBJ2-7; 7 bases fit TRBD1. The CDR3 has 16 amino acids. Per the germline V gene, CDR1 is MDHEN and CDR2 is SYDVKM. Trimming at V came to 5 bases and at J to 0 bases, leaving 10 bases not matched to a gene. CDR3 residues: CASSIPQGILSYEQYF. DNA for the CDR3: TGTGCCAGCAGTATACCACAGGGGATACTCTCCTACGAGCAGTACTTC. The whole variable domain, remainder taken from reference TRBV28 and TRBJ2-7, is DVKVTQSSRYLVKRTGEKVFLECVQDMDHENMFWYRQDPGLGLRLIYFSYDVKMKEKGDIPEGYSVSREKKERFSLILESASTNQTSMYLCASSIPQGILSYEQYFGPGTRLTVT.

The rearrangement joins TRBV7-9 to TRBJ1-3, with a tentative D call TRBD1 (6 bases). The germline CDR1 and CDR2 sequences are SEHNR and FQNEAQ (reference sequence). This CDR3 is built from 18 residues. Trimming pared 2 bases from V and 1 base from J, leaving 18 bases between. CDR3 loop: CASSLIGGRGASGNTIYF. CDR3 in DNA: TGTGCCAGCAGCTTAATAGGAGGGCGGGGGGCGTCTGGAAACACCATATATTTT.

V is TRBV19 and J is TRBJ1-5; D may be TRBD1 (6 bases). CDR1 and CDR2 from the germline V gene are LNHDA and SQIVND (reference sequence). V dropped 6 bases and J dropped 6 bases, with 12 bases sitting between them. There are 13 residues in the CDR3. The CDR3 DNA reads TGTGCCAGTAGACCACAGGGAACTCAGCCCCAGCATTTT. This translates into CASRPQGTQPQHF.

The J gene is TRBJ2-5, the V gene TRBV5-1; D remains unclear. The germline V gene encodes CDR1 SGHRS and CDR2 YFSETQ. V gave up 5 bases and J gave up 2 bases, with 7 bases separating them. The CDR3 contains 12 residues. The CDR3 reads CASRLEQETQYF. DNA for the CDR3: TGCGCCAGCAGACTCGAACAAGAGACCCAGTACTTC.

Points on this clone: The sample holds other DNA sequences that translate to the same CDR3. V is TRBV5-1 and J is TRBJ2-6; 8 bases align to TRBD1. CDR3 size: 17 residues. CDR1 SGHRS and CDR2 YFSETQ come from the germline V gene. With 0 bases clipped from V and 0 bases from J, the junction kept 2 bases outside the gene matches. CDR3 sequence reads: CASSLGQGHSGANVLTF. The CDR3 bases are TGCGCCAGCAGCTTGGGACAGGGGCACTCTGGGGCCAACGTCCTGACTTTC. Using reference TRBV5-1 and TRBJ2-6 for the parts outside the CDR3, the full variable domain is KAGVTQTPRYLIKTRGQQVTLSCSPISGHRSVSWYQQTPGQGLQFLFEYFSETQRNKGNFPGRFSGRQFSNSRSEMNVSTLELGDSALYLCASSLGQGHSGANVLTFGAGSRLTVL.